The 6 T cell receptor beta chains presented below share a single source sample, sequenced in a study of tissue T cells after allogeneic stem cell transplantation. The data were produced by immunoSEQ multiplex PCR, yet TCRdb's version contains in-frame clones alone and is incomplete. The sample has 3,500 or so clones, roughly 53% seen once. Time point reported: mouse harvest day 14 after allogeneic transplant. Mouse grafts combined 10^7 T-cell-depleted bone marrow cells with 10^6 splenic CD5+ T cells. The sample comprised gut tissue. Receptors originate from a female BALB/c mouse given C57BL/6 T cells with graft-versus-host disease after an allogeneic hematopoietic cell transplant.

On this clone: Gene names refer to mouse genes. The CDR3 is cut off 1 residue early in the read; its end comes from the germline J gene. The genes are TRBV12-1 and TRBJ2-1, with 13 positions matching TRBD2. Trimming removed 2 bases from V and 6 bases from J; junction bases left unmatched: 3. The germline CDR1 and CDR2 sequences are SGHSN and HYEKVE. The CDR3 contains 15 residues. The CDR3 protein is CASSPGLGGAAEQFF. Incomplete CDR3 DNA: TGTGCCAGCTCTCCGGGACTGGGGGGGGCTGCTGAGCAGTTC. Combining the CDR3 with reference TRBV12-1 and TRBJ2-1 gives the whole variable domain DSGVVQSPRHIIKEKGGRSVLTCIPISGHSNVVWYQQTLGKELKFLIQHYEKVERDKGFLPSRFSVQQFDDYHSEMNMSALELEDSAMYFCASSPGLGGAAEQFFGPGTRLTVL.

With regard to this clone: The listed genes are named as in mouse. The observed sequence ends 1 residue before the CDR3 terminus, with the missing tail filled in from the germline J gene. The V gene is TRBV12-1, the J gene TRBJ2-5, with 12 positions matching TRBD2. In germline, CDR1 is SGHSN, CDR2 HYEKVE. CDR3 length: 15 amino acids. V shed 4 bases and J 3 bases; nucleotides not matched to a gene: 4. This CDR3 reads CASSPDWGGQDTQYF. Partial CDR3 DNA: TGTGCCAGCTCCCCGGACTGGGGGGGTCAAGACACCCAGTAC.

On this clone itself: Gene names refer to mouse genes. Coverage ceases 1 residue before the CDR3 finishes, and the germline J gene fills in the end. The chain joins TRBV26 to TRBJ2-1; D may be TRBD1 (6 bases). Germline lookup yields CDR1 KGHPV and CDR2 FQNQEV (reference sequence). V was cut by 5 bases and J by 3 bases, with 8 bases left in between. The CDR3 runs to 13 residues. The DNA read from the CDR3 is TGTGCCAGCAGTACGGACAGCTATGCTGAGCAGTTC. Translating it yields CASSTDSYAEQF. The complete CDR3 reads CASSTDSYAEQFF. The variable domain in full, completed from reference TRBV26 and TRBJ2-1, reads NSKVIQTPRYLVKGQGQKAKMRCIPEKGHPVVFWYQQNKNNEFKFLINFQNQEVLQQIDMTEKRFSAECPSNSPCSLEIQSSEAGDSALYLCASSTDSYAEQFFGPGTRLTVL.

Comment on this clone: Germline and genes: mouse. The read halts 1 residue ahead of the CDR3 end, with the missing end drawn from the germline J gene. V is TRBV17 and J is TRBJ1-1; the match to TRBD1 covers 7 bases. The CDR3 sequence is 14 residues long. The germline V gene has CDR1 MNHDT and CDR2 YYDKIL. Trimming at V came to 4 bases and at J to 4 bases, leaving 6 bases not matched to a gene. This chain's CDR3 is CASSTQGEGTEVFF. CDR3 DNA (partial): TGTGCTAGCAGTACCCAGGGGGAGGGCACAGAAGTCTTC.

About this clone: Gene names and germline match the mouse. The sequence runs out 1 residue before the end of the CDR3; the remainder is reconstructed from the germline J gene. This rearrangement joins TRBV16 to TRBJ1-1; no clear D gene. This CDR3 region has 13 residues. With 3 bases removed from V and 1 base from J, the gap between germline ends came to 6 bases. The germline CDR1 and CDR2 sequences are SGHSA and FRNQAP. CDR3 in amino acids: CASSLEGNTEVFF. The DNA read from the CDR3 is TGTGCAAGCAGCTTGGAGGGAAACACAGAAGTCTTC.

Of note for this clone: Here the gene names and germline are mouse. The sequenced CDR3 bases are TGTGCCAGCAGCCCCGCTAGGAACACAGAAGTCTTC. Amino acid sequence: CASSPARNTEVF. The entire CDR3 protein reads CASSPARNTEVFF. This rearrangement joins TRBV26 to TRBJ1-1, with D uncertain. The read ends 1 residue early relative to the CDR3; the germline J gene fills the gap. V gave up 6 bases and J gave up 1 base, with 9 bases separating them. The CDR3 consists of 13 residues. Per the germline V gene, CDR1 is KGHPV and CDR2 is FQNQEV (reference sequence).